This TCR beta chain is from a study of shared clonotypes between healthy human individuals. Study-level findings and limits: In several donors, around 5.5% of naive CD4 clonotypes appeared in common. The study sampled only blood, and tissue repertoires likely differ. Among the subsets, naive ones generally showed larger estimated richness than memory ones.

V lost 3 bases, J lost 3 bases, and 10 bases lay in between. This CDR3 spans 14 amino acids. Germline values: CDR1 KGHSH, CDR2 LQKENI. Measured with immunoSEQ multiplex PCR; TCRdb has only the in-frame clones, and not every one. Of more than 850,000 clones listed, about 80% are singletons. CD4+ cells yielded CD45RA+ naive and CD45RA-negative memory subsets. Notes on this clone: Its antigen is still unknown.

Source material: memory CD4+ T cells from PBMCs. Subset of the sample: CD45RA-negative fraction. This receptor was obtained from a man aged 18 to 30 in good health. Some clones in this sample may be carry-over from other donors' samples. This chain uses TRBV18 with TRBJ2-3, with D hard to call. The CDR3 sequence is CASSPGLGTDTQYF. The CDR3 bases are TGTGCCAGCTCACCCGGGCTGGGGACAGATACGCAGTATTTT.